This T cell receptor (beta chain) originates from a study of T cells in Graves' hyperthyroidism and ophthalmopathy. Study at large: Peripheral blood collection took place at initial diagnosis, before any treatment.

As for this clonotype: Its antigen is currently unknown.

Germline values: CDR1 SGHRS, CDR2 YFSETQ. After removal of 0 bases from V and 0 bases from J, the junction contained 8 bases not matched to a gene. This CDR3 has 18 residues. General study points: Most expanded thyroid clonotypes above 0.001 also appeared in blood.

Amplification of TCR beta CDR3 regions used RNA as the template. First-round RT-PCR targeting the TCR CDR3 was performed with the HTBI primer set. TCRdb re-analysed the multiplex PCR reads in MiXCR, keeping a single row per CDR3 protein. The data hold approximately 630,000 distinct CDR3 sequences, with 15% to 20% observed a single time. Extraction of PBMCs used approximately 10 ml of fresh peripheral blood. The V and J genes are TRBV5-1 and TRBJ2-3; 9 bases fit TRBD2. The sample comprised blood. The clonotype originates from a woman aged 25 to 39 with Graves' hyperthyroidism. In DNA, the CDR3 is TGCGCCAGCAGCTTGGCCTCGGCTAGCGGGATCAGCACAGATACGCAGTATTTT. This encodes CASSLASASGISTDTQYF.